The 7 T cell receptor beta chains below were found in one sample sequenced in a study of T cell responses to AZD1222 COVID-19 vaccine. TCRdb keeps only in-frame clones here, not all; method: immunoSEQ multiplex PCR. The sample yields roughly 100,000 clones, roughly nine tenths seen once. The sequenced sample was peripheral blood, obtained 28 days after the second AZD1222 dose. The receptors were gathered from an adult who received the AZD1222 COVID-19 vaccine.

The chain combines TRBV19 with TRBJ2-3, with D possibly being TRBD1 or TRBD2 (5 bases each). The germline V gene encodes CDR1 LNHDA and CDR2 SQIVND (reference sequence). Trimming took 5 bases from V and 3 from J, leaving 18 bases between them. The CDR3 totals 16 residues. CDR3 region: CASSSTGPRGTDTQYF. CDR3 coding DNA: TGTGCCAGTAGTTCCACCGGGCCGAGGGGAACAGATACGCAGTATTTT.

The CDR3 DNA reads as TGTGCCAGCAGCGGCCGATTGTGGGACACTGAAGCTTTCTTT. This gives the protein CASSGRLWDTEAFF. The V call is TRBV9, the J call TRBJ1-1; D uncertain. V lost 3 bases and J lost 3, with 12 bases in between. This CDR3 spans 14 amino acids. Germline CDR1 reads SGDLS; CDR2 reads YYNGEE. Supplemented by reference TRBV9 and TRBJ1-1, the full variable domain reads DSGVTQTPKHLITATGQRVTLRCSPRSGDLSVYWYQQSLDQGLQFLIQYYNGEERAKGNILERFSAQQFPDLHSELNLSSLELGDSALYFCASSGRLWDTEAFFGQGTRLTVV.

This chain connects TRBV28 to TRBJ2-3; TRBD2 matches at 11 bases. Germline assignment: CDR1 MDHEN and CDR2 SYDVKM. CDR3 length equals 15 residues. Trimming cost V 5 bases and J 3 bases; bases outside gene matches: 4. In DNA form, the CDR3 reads TGTGCCAGCAGTCCTACTAGCGGGAGAACAGATACGCAGTATTTT. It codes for CASSPTSGRTDTQYF.

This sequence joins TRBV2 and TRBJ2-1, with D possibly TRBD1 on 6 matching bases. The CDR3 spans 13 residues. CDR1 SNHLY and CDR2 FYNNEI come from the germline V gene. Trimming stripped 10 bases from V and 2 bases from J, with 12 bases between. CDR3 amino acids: CATTGTTYNEQFF. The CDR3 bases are TGTGCCACTACCGGGACAACCTACAATGAGCAGTTCTTC. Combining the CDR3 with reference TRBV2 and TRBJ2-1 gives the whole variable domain EPEVTQTPSHQVTQMGQEVILRCVPISNHLYFYWYRQILGQKVEFLVSFYNNEISEKSEIFDDQFSVERPDGSNFTLKIRSTKLEDSAMYFCATTGTTYNEQFFGPGTRLTVL.

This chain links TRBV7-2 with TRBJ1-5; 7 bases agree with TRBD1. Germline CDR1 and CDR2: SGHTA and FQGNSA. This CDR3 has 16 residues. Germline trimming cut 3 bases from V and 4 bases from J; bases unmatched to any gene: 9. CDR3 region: CASSFTGTEGNQPQHF. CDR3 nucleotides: TGTGCCAGCAGCTTCACCGGGACAGAGGGAAATCAGCCCCAGCATTTT. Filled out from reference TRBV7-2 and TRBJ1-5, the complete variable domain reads GAGVSQSPSNKVTEKGKDVELRCDPISGHTALYWYRQSLGQGLEFLIYFQGNSAPDKSGLPSDRFSAERTGGSVSTLTIQRTQQEDSAVYLCASSFTGTEGNQPQHFGDGTRLSIL.

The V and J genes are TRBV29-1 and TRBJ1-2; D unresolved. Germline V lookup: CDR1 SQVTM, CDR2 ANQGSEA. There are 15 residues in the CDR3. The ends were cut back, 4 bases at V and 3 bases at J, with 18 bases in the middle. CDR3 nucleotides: TGCAGCGTTGTATCCGCGGCCAAGGGTCACTATGGCTACACCTTC. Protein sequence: CSVVSAAKGHYGYTF.

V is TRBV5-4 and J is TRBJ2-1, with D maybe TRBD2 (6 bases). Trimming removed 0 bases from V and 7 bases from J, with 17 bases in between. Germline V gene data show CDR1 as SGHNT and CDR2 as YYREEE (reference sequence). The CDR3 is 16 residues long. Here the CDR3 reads CASSLGGAATGNEQFF. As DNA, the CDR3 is TGTGCCAGCAGCTTGGGCGGGGCCGCCACTGGGAATGAGCAGTTCTTC. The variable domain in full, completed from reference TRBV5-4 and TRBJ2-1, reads ETGVTQSPTHLIKTRGQQVTLRCSSQSGHNTVSWYQQALGQGPQFIFQYYREEENGRGNFPPRFSGLQFPNYSSELNVNALELDDSALYLCASSLGGAATGNEQFFGPGTRLTVL.